The rows below give T cell receptor beta chains drawn from one sample of a study of T-cell memory formation after mild COVID-19. MiXCR was run by TCRdb on the 5' RACE reads, yielding one entry per CDR3 protein. The repertoire consists of 400,000 or so distinct CDR3 sequences, with more than 20% occurring once and the leading ten covering about 12%. Sequencing was done on a sample of PBMCs or a T cell subset sorted from them (not recorded which). The receptors here all came from an adult woman who had mild COVID-19 (a few samples of this study predate the infection). Cell type and time point are not known. Each CDR3 is given with its conserved first and last residue. Each record gives: V gene, D gene, clone size, J gene, CDR3 protein, CDR3 DNA. D genes are given only for firm matches. Size values are once, few and many counts, or a class for expanded clones, and some rows have none.

v_call: TRBV7-8
d_call: .
clone_size: few
j_call: TRBJ2-7
cdr3_aa: CASSLVVGSAGKYEQYF
cdr3_nt: TGTGCCAGCAGCTTAGTGGTGGGTAGCGCAGGGAAATACGAGCAGTACTTC

v_call: TRBV4-2
d_call: .
clone_size: .
j_call: TRBJ1-1
cdr3_aa: CASSLAGEGPEAFF
cdr3_nt: TGTGCCAGCAGCCTTGCAGGGGAAGGGCCTGAAGCTTTCTTT

v_call: TRBV20-1
d_call: .
clone_size: .
j_call: TRBJ1-4
cdr3_aa: CSATRRLGSEKLFF
cdr3_nt: TGCAGTGCTACGCGTCGTCTTGGGAGCGAAAAACTGTTTTTT

v_call: TRBV28
d_call: TRBD1
clone_size: .
j_call: TRBJ2-1
cdr3_aa: CASTLPRDRATDNEQFF
cdr3_nt: TGTGCCAGCACCCTCCCCCGGGACAGGGCAACCGACAATGAGCAGTTCTTC

v_call: TRBV5-1
d_call: TRBD1
clone_size: .
j_call: TRBJ2-5
cdr3_aa: CASSSGQGDWETQYF
cdr3_nt: TGCGCCAGCAGCTCGGGACAGGGGGATTGGGAGACCCAGTACTTC

v_call: TRBV5-5
d_call: .
clone_size: few
j_call: TRBJ1-2
cdr3_aa: CASSLGQFDYGYTF
cdr3_nt: TGTGCCAGCAGCTTGGGTCAGTTCGACTATGGCTACACCTTC

v_call: TRBV7-6
d_call: TRBD1
clone_size: few
j_call: TRBJ1-2
cdr3_aa: CASSSRQGTGSYTF
cdr3_nt: TGTGCCAGCAGCTCGCGACAGGGGACTGGTAGCTACACCTTC

v_call: TRBV11-2
d_call: .
clone_size: .
j_call: TRBJ2-5
cdr3_aa: CASSSGGWGEETQYF
cdr3_nt: TGTGCCAGCAGCTCTGGGGGTTGGGGGGAAGAGACCCAGTACTTC

v_call: TRBV6-4
d_call: TRBD2
clone_size: many
j_call: TRBJ2-1
cdr3_aa: CASSDSGLDSNEQFF
cdr3_nt: TGTGCCAGCAGTGACTCGGGACTAGATAGCAATGAGCAGTTCTTC

v_call: TRBV29-1
d_call: .
clone_size: few
j_call: TRBJ2-2
cdr3_aa: CSVLGANTGELFF
cdr3_nt: TGCAGCGTTTTGGGTGCGAACACCGGGGAGCTGTTTTTT

v_call: TRBV10-3
d_call: .
clone_size: .
j_call: TRBJ1-5
cdr3_aa: CAISAGLSQPQHF
cdr3_nt: TGTGCCATCAGTGCCGGGTTAAGTCAGCCCCAGCATTTT

v_call: TRBV11-2
d_call: TRBD1
clone_size: few
j_call: TRBJ1-1
cdr3_aa: CASSTRQGAITEAFF
cdr3_nt: TGTGCCAGCAGCACGAGACAGGGGGCCATTACTGAAGCTTTCTTT

v_call: TRBV5-1
d_call: .
clone_size: .
j_call: TRBJ2-1
cdr3_aa: CASTATSRYNEQFF
cdr3_nt: TGCGCCAGCACAGCCACTAGTCGCTACAATGAGCAGTTCTTC

v_call: TRBV6-1
d_call: TRBD1
clone_size: .
j_call: TRBJ1-2
cdr3_aa: CATRDSPSNYGYTF
cdr3_nt: TGTGCCACCCGGGACAGCCCGTCTAACTATGGCTACACCTTC

v_call: TRBV12-3/TRBV12-4
d_call: TRBD2
clone_size: many
j_call: TRBJ2-1
cdr3_aa: CASSLRTRDEQFF
cdr3_nt: TGTGCCAGCAGTTTAAGGACTAGAGATGAGCAGTTCTTC

v_call: TRBV5-1
d_call: TRBD2
clone_size: .
j_call: TRBJ2-2
cdr3_aa: CASSPSDFLAGPLGELFF
cdr3_nt: TGCGCCAGCAGCCCGAGCGACTTTCTAGCGGGGCCGTTGGGGGAGCTGTTTTTT

v_call: TRBV18
d_call: .
clone_size: .
j_call: TRBJ1-1
cdr3_aa: CASSPSLDAEAFF
cdr3_nt: TGTGCCAGCTCACCATCCTTGGACGCTGAAGCTTTCTTT

v_call: TRBV23-1
d_call: .
clone_size: .
j_call: TRBJ2-5
cdr3_aa: CASSQPGFGPGQSFRETQYF
cdr3_nt: TGCGCCAGCAGTCAGCCGGGCTTCGGGCCCGGGCAGTCTTTTAGGGAGACCCAGTACTTC

v_call: TRBV5-4
d_call: .
clone_size: .
j_call: TRBJ2-3
cdr3_aa: CASSLDFTQYF
cdr3_nt: TGTGCCAGCAGCTTGGACTTTACGCAGTATTTT

v_call: TRBV11-2
d_call: TRBD1
clone_size: many
j_call: TRBJ1-6
cdr3_aa: CASSPRGGGGSPLHF
cdr3_nt: TGTGCCAGCAGCCCCAGAGGAGGGGGCGGGTCACCCCTCCACTTT

v_call: TRBV18
d_call: TRBD1
clone_size: .
j_call: TRBJ1-1
cdr3_aa: CASSPDRVPEAFF
cdr3_nt: TGTGCCAGCTCACCGGACAGGGTACCTGAAGCTTTCTTT

v_call: TRBV2
d_call: TRBD1
clone_size: few
j_call: TRBJ1-6
cdr3_aa: CASREGQGKNSPLHF
cdr3_nt: TGTGCCAGCAGGGAGGGACAGGGGAAAAATTCACCCCTCCACTTT

v_call: TRBV6-5
d_call: .
clone_size: .
j_call: TRBJ1-4
cdr3_aa: CASRRTVSNEKLFF
cdr3_nt: TGTGCCAGCAGGAGGACAGTATCAAATGAAAAACTGTTTTTT

v_call: TRBV15
d_call: TRBD2
clone_size: once
j_call: TRBJ2-1
cdr3_aa: CATSRDRGTSGIGNEQFF
cdr3_nt: TGTGCCACCAGCAGAGATCGAGGGACTAGCGGGATAGGAAATGAGCAGTTCTTC

v_call: TRBV4-3
d_call: .
clone_size: few
j_call: TRBJ1-1
cdr3_aa: CASSHQDLRDGNTEAFF
cdr3_nt: TGCGCCAGCAGCCACCAAGATCTTCGAGATGGGAACACTGAAGCTTTCTTT

v_call: TRBV2
d_call: TRBD2
clone_size: few
j_call: TRBJ2-3
cdr3_aa: CAVPAGVTQYF
cdr3_nt: TGTGCGGTACCGGCGGGAGTTACGCAGTATTTT

v_call: TRBV20-1
d_call: TRBD1
clone_size: once
j_call: TRBJ1-4
cdr3_aa: CSARTWTGRNEKLFF
cdr3_nt: TGCAGTGCTAGGACCTGGACAGGAAGAAATGAAAAACTGTTTTTT

v_call: TRBV5-1
d_call: .
clone_size: few
j_call: TRBJ1-1
cdr3_aa: CASSWMDSTEAFF
cdr3_nt: TGCGCCAGCAGCTGGATGGACAGTACTGAAGCTTTCTTT

v_call: TRBV7-9
d_call: TRBD2
clone_size: .
j_call: TRBJ2-7
cdr3_aa: CASSSRLGEGSSYEQYF
cdr3_nt: TGTGCCAGCAGCTCAAGACTTGGGGAGGGGAGCTCCTACGAGCAGTACTTC

v_call: TRBV20-1
d_call: TRBD2
clone_size: .
j_call: TRBJ2-7
cdr3_aa: CSASGRGLADEQYF
cdr3_nt: TGCAGTGCTAGCGGCCGGGGACTAGCGGACGAGCAGTACTTC

v_call: TRBV5-1
d_call: TRBD1
clone_size: few
j_call: TRBJ1-2
cdr3_aa: CASSHRGQENGYTF
cdr3_nt: TGCGCCAGCAGCCACCGGGGACAGGAGAATGGCTACACCTTC

v_call: TRBV4-1
d_call: TRBD2
clone_size: .
j_call: TRBJ2-7
cdr3_aa: CASSQGEGLIGVEQYF
cdr3_nt: TGCGCCAGCAGCCAAGGGGAGGGGCTCATCGGGGTCGAGCAGTACTTC

v_call: TRBV4-2
d_call: .
clone_size: many
j_call: TRBJ2-1
cdr3_aa: CASSQDSETPRGQFF
cdr3_nt: TGTGCCAGCAGCCAAGATTCGGAGACACCGAGGGGGCAGTTCTTC

v_call: TRBV5-1
d_call: TRBD2
clone_size: few
j_call: TRBJ2-1
cdr3_aa: CASSPGLAGLSYNEQFF
cdr3_nt: TGCGCCAGCAGCCCGGGACTAGCGGGCCTCTCCTACAATGAGCAGTTCTTC

v_call: TRBV5-1
d_call: TRBD2
clone_size: few
j_call: TRBJ2-1
cdr3_aa: CASSRNPGGVYNEQFF
cdr3_nt: TGCGCCAGCAGCCGAAATCCGGGAGGCGTCTACAATGAGCAGTTCTTC

v_call: TRBV24-1
d_call: TRBD1
clone_size: few
j_call: TRBJ2-7
cdr3_aa: CATAPGQGLTYEQYF
cdr3_nt: TGTGCCACCGCACCGGGACAGGGGCTAACCTACGAGCAGTACTTC

v_call: TRBV3-1
d_call: .
clone_size: .
j_call: TRBJ2-1
cdr3_aa: CASSQGSGLGGNEQFF
cdr3_nt: TGTGCCAGCAGCCAAGGATCAGGGCTCGGTGGCAATGAGCAGTTCTTC

v_call: TRBV20-1
d_call: TRBD1
clone_size: .
j_call: TRBJ1-1
cdr3_aa: CSARDKSTGFTEAFF
cdr3_nt: TGCAGTGCTAGAGATAAGTCGACAGGGTTCACTGAAGCTTTCTTT

v_call: TRBV20-1
d_call: TRBD2
clone_size: .
j_call: TRBJ2-7
cdr3_aa: CSARDGMLAGYEQYF
cdr3_nt: TGCAGTGCTAGAGATGGAATGCTAGCGGGATACGAGCAGTACTTC

v_call: TRBV7-3
d_call: .
clone_size: .
j_call: TRBJ2-1
cdr3_aa: CASSLAVGSPNEQFF
cdr3_nt: TGTGCCAGCAGCCTCGCTGTAGGAAGCCCCAATGAGCAGTTCTTC

v_call: TRBV12-3/TRBV12-4
d_call: .
clone_size: many
j_call: TRBJ2-3
cdr3_aa: CASSLSGSGDTQYF
cdr3_nt: TGTGCCAGCAGTTTGAGCGGTTCCGGAGATACGCAGTATTTT

v_call: TRBV5-1
d_call: .
clone_size: few
j_call: TRBJ1-5
cdr3_aa: CASSLAVGEQPQHF
cdr3_nt: TGCGCCAGCAGCTTGGCGGTCGGTGAACAGCCCCAGCATTTT

v_call: TRBV12-3/TRBV12-4
d_call: .
clone_size: many
j_call: TRBJ2-5
cdr3_aa: CASSFGLAETQYF
cdr3_nt: TGTGCCAGCAGTTTTGGGCTAGCGGAGACCCAGTACTTC

v_call: TRBV29-1
d_call: .
clone_size: many
j_call: TRBJ1-6
cdr3_aa: CSAGDGPNSPLHF
cdr3_nt: TGCAGCGCGGGGGACGGACCTAATTCACCCCTCCACTTT

v_call: TRBV5-6
d_call: .
clone_size: .
j_call: TRBJ1-2
cdr3_aa: CASSSRRGVNYGYTF
cdr3_nt: TGTGCCAGCAGCTCTAGGAGGGGCGTTAACTATGGCTACACCTTC